The 9 T cell receptor beta chains presented below share a single source sample, sequenced in a study of T cell repertoires in cytomegalovirus infection. TCRdb called the reads again in MiXCR, with one record for every CDR3 protein. The data hold some 680,000 distinct CDR3 sequences, with 35% to 45% observed a single time. The source material was PBMCs. Receptors were obtained from a human donor in good health (CMV status not recorded). Some clones in this sample may be carry-over from other donors' samples.

This clonotype was detected only once. A much bigger clone sits one base away, suggesting this may be a read error. The CDR3 sequence: CASSLWTGRHMNTEAFF. DNA of the CDR3: TGTGCCAGCAGCTTATGGACAGGGCGCCACATGAACACTGAAGCTTTCTTT. V is TRBV7-2 and J is TRBJ1-1, with 8 bases lining up with TRBD1. This CDR3 has 17 amino acids. The V gene end was trimmed by 2 bases and the J gene end by 0 bases; junction bases not matched to a gene: 8. Germline V gene data show CDR1 as SGHTA and CDR2 as FQGNSA.

This chain's CDR3 is CASSQEATGDSRSGEQFF. The DNA of the CDR3 is TGTGCCAGCAGCCAAGAGGCTACTGGGGACAGCCGATCCGGTGAGCAGTTCTTC. The J gene is TRBJ2-1, the V gene TRBV14; 7 positions match TRBD1. This CDR3 is 18 amino acids long. The V gene's germline CDR1 is SGHDN and CDR2 FVKESK. Unmatched junction bases numbered 17, after V lost 0 bases and J lost 9 bases.

This clonotype was counted only a few times. CDR3 residues: CASSRHRGGYEQYF. CDR3 DNA sequence: TGTGCCAGCAGCCGGCATCGTGGGGGCTACGAGCAGTACTTC. The V and J genes are TRBV7-8 and TRBJ2-7, with D tentatively TRBD1 or TRBD2 (5 bases each). The CDR3 has 14 amino acids. CDR1 and CDR2 from the germline V gene are SGHVS and FQNEAQ. Trimming took 5 bases from V and 3 from J, leaving 14 bases between them.

This clonotype has only a few counts. This chain links TRBV11-2 with TRBJ2-3; D is unresolved. This CDR3 is 15 amino acids long. Germline-derived CDR1 and CDR2 are SGHAT and FQNNGV. The V end lost 0 bases, the J end lost 1 base, and 8 bases lay between the germline ends. The CDR3 reads CASSLDWGRTDTQYF. The CDR3 region has the DNA TGTGCCAGCAGCTTAGATTGGGGTCGCACAGATACGCAGTATTTT.

This clonotype was recorded a few times. This chain connects TRBV7-6 to TRBJ2-5; no reliable D call. Trimming removed 2 bases at V and 2 bases at J, with 15 bases between. The CDR3 is made up of 16 amino acids. CDR1 is SGHVS, CDR2 FNYEAQ, per germline. CDR3 amino acids: CASSLRSGQIQETQYF. The CDR3 DNA follows: TGTGCCAGCAGCTTACGGTCCGGGCAGATTCAAGAGACCCAGTACTTC.

This clonotype appeared many times. The chain links TRBV7-2 to TRBJ2-1; 7 nucleotides align to TRBD1. Germline CDR1 SGHTA, CDR2 FQGNSA. The junction had 5 bases not matched to a gene; V was cut back by 5 bases and J by 4 bases. CDR3 size: 14 residues. The CDR3 loop reads CASSLRDRYNEQFF. The CDR3 region has the DNA TGTGCCAGCAGCCTGAGGGACAGATACAATGAGCAGTTCTTC.

This clonotype was found a few times. The J gene is TRBJ2-7, the V gene TRBV19; tentatively, D is TRBD1 (5 bases). The CDR3 is made up of 14 amino acids. V lost 9 bases, J lost 3 bases, and 18 bases lay in between. CDR1 is LNHDA, CDR2 SQIVND, per germline (reference sequence). The CDR3 nucleotides are TGTGCCAGCCAGGACACCCGAATGGGCTACGAGCAGTACTTC. The encoded protein is CASQDTRMGYEQYF.

This clonotype was seen only a few times. The gene calls are TRBV28 and TRBJ1-4; no definite D call. With 9 bases removed from V and 4 bases from J, the gap between germline ends came to 12 bases. Germline V gene data show CDR1 as MDHEN and CDR2 as SYDVKM. CDR3 size: 13 residues. The CDR3 DNA sequence: TGTGCCAGTCGTCCAGAACTTAATGAAAAACTGTTTTTT. Encoded protein: CASRPELNEKLFF.

The CDR3: CASSQSRMNTEAFF. In DNA form, the CDR3 reads TGTGCCAGCAGCCAATCTAGGATGAACACTGAAGCTTTCTTT. The rearrangement joins TRBV14 to TRBJ1-1; no clear D. Between the trimmed V and J ends, which lost 2 bases and 0 bases, there was a span of 7 bases. CDR1 is SGHDN and CDR2 is FVKESK in the germline V gene. The CDR3 is 14 amino acids.